This TCR beta chain was recorded in a study of breast tumors, draining lymph nodes, adjacent tissues. TCRdb itself ran the multiplex PCR reads through MiXCR, one entry per CDR3 protein. The data show about 140,000 distinct CDR3 sequences, about 31% seen once. This CDR3 has 12 residues. V dropped 3 bases and J dropped 8 bases, with 8 bases sitting between them. Germline loops: CDR1 SNHLY, CDR2 FYNNEI. Breast cancer patients provided tissue from their axillary draining lymph nodes. This clonotype has ten or more counts. The chain carries TRBV2 and TRBJ2-1; the D gene is possibly TRBD2 (6 bases). The sample consisted of axillary lymph node tissue. This receptor was identified in a female donor with breast cancer. Some clones in this sample may be carry-over from other donors' samples. In DNA, the CDR3 is TGTGCCAGCAGTGAGGGCGGGGATGAGCAGTTCTTC. It encodes CASSEGGDEQFF. The full variable domain, with the rest looked up from reference TRBV2 and TRBJ2-1, is EPEVTQTPSHQVTQMGQEVILRCVPISNHLYFYWYRQILGQKVEFLVSFYNNEISEKSEIFDDQFSVERPDGSNFTLKIRSTKLEDSAMYFCASSEGGDEQFFGPGTRLTVL.